This passage covers 30 T cell receptor beta chains from one sample sequenced in a study of T cell responses to AZD1222 COVID-19 vaccine. Assay used: immunoSEQ multiplex PCR; TCRdb lists only in-frame clones, some missing. The data hold more than 150,000 clones, with approximately 94% observed a single time. The sequences come from peripheral blood, collected on day 0 of AZD1222 vaccination. All receptors derive from an adult in good health.

The chain has TRBV6-1 and TRBJ1-1, with a weak D call TRBD1 (5 bases). V lost 3 bases, J lost 4 bases, and 15 bases lay in between. Germline CDR1 reads MNHNS; CDR2 reads SASEGT. The CDR3 extends over 15 amino acids. CDR3 region: CASSEGLGPGTEAFF. DNA for the CDR3: TGTGCCAGCAGTGAGGGCTTGGGGCCAGGCACTGAAGCTTTCTTT.

Written as DNA, the CDR3 is TGTGCCAGCAGTTACCGGAATGTAGCGGGCGTACCCTACGAGCAGTACTTC. Its protein product is CASSYRNVAGVPYEQYF. The V and J genes are TRBV6-2 or TRBV6-3 and TRBJ2-7, with 7 bases aligning to TRBD2. The CDR3 is 17 residues long. V gave up 2 bases and J gave up 2 bases; unmatched junction bases: 12. CDR1 and CDR2 from the germline V gene are MNHEY and SVGEGT.

J is TRBJ2-7 and V is TRBV10-3; possibly TRBD2 for D (7 bases). The CDR3 has 14 amino acids. V shed 8 bases and J shed 3 bases, with 17 bases lying between them. Germline CDR1 reads ENHRY; CDR2 reads SYGVKD. This chain's CDR3 is CAIRGGGRFYEQYF. The DNA for the CDR3 is TGTGCCATCCGGGGAGGGGGGAGGTTCTACGAGCAGTACTTC.

The rearrangement joins TRBV7-7 to TRBJ2-1; D gene ambiguous. Deletions cut 6 bases from V and 0 bases from J, with 12 bases between. The CDR3 totals 15 residues. CDR1 is SSHAT and CDR2 is FNYEAQ in the germline V gene (reference sequence). The CDR3 DNA is TGTGCCAGCAGTTCCCGACATAGCTCCTACAATGAGCAGTTCTTC. This gives the protein CASSSRHSSYNEQFF. Looking up the rest from reference TRBV7-7 and TRBJ2-1 gives the full variable domain: GAGVSQSPRYKVTKRGQDVTLRCDPISSHATLYWYQQALGQGPEFLTYFNYEAQPDKSGLPSDRFSAERPEGSISTLTIQRTEQRDSAMYRCASSSRHSSYNEQFFGPGTRLTVL.

This clone came up once. The rearrangement joins TRBV19 to TRBJ2-7; D is unclear. This CDR3 has 14 amino acids. The germline CDR1 and CDR2 sequences are LNHDA and SQIVND (reference sequence). Trimming stripped 3 bases from V and 2 bases from J, with 11 bases between. CDR3 sequence: CASSMGLGTYEQYF. CDR3 DNA: TGTGCCAGTAGTATGGGGTTAGGGACCTACGAGCAGTACTTC.

This chain links TRBV12-3 or TRBV12-4 with TRBJ1-2; D is unresolved. The ends were cut back, 7 bases at V and 4 bases at J, with 7 bases in the middle. This CDR3 contains 11 residues. The CDR3 loop reads CASTPGYGYTF. As DNA, the CDR3 is TGTGCCAGCACCCCCGGCTATGGCTACACCTTC.

This clone has a single count. The V gene is TRBV5-4, the J gene TRBJ2-5; 15 bases are a match to TRBD2. This CDR3 is built from 17 residues. The V gene's germline CDR1 is SGHNT and CDR2 YYREEE (reference sequence). Trimming at V came to 4 bases and at J to 2 bases, leaving 6 bases not matched to a gene. CDR3 residues: CASSRGLAGGVQETQYF. In DNA form, the CDR3 reads TGTGCCAGCAGCCGTGGACTAGCGGGAGGGGTACAAGAGACCCAGTACTTC. The whole variable domain, remainder taken from reference TRBV5-4 and TRBJ2-5, is ETGVTQSPTHLIKTRGQQVTLRCSSQSGHNTVSWYQQALGQGPQFIFQYYREEENGRGNFPPRFSGLQFPNYSSELNVNALELDDSALYLCASSRGLAGGVQETQYFGPGTRLLVL.

The gene calls are TRBV24-1 and TRBJ2-2; no clear D gene. V lost 7 bases and J lost 7, with 15 bases in between. CDR3 length: 14 amino acids. Germline V gene data show CDR1 as KGHDR and CDR2 as SFDVKD. The DNA for the CDR3 is TGTGCCACCAGACCATCGAGTTTGGACGGGGAGCTGTTTTTT. It yields the protein CATRPSSLDGELFF.

V usage is TRBV30 and J usage is TRBJ2-7; a possible D gene is TRBD2 (5 bases). Per germline, CDR1 GTSNPN and CDR2 SVGIG (reference sequence). Trimming took off 2 bases at V and 5 bases at J, with 13 bases between the two ends. The CDR3 sequence is 13 residues long. The CDR3 nucleotides are TGTGCCTGGAGTTGGGTTACGGGGAACGAGCAGTACTTC. This encodes CAWSWVTGNEQYF.

The CDR3 protein is CAASTLADPNEQFF. The CDR3 DNA follows: TGTGCCGCCAGCACTTTAGCGGACCCCAATGAGCAGTTCTTC. The rearrangement joins TRBV9 to TRBJ2-1, with D tentatively TRBD2 (6 bases). The V gene's germline CDR1 is SGDLS and CDR2 YYNGEE. V was cut by 10 bases and J by 6 bases, with 20 bases left in between. The CDR3 extends over 14 amino acids.

V usage is TRBV5-4 and J usage is TRBJ2-3; a possible D gene is TRBD2 (7 bases). Germline V gene lookup returns CDR1 SGHNT and CDR2 YYREEE (reference sequence). Between the trimmed V and J ends, which lost 2 bases and 5 bases, there was a span of 18 bases. The CDR3 sequence is 16 residues long. The DNA of the CDR3 is TGTGCCAGCAGCTTTGGGGGCGGGATAGCGGGAGATACGCAGTATTTT. It translates to CASSFGGGIAGDTQYF.

The chain uses TRBV7-9 and TRBJ2-7; 8 positions match TRBD1. There are 15 residues in the CDR3. V gave up 5 bases and J gave up 2 bases; unmatched junction bases: 8. Germline V gives CDR1 SEHNR, CDR2 FQNEAQ (reference sequence). The CDR3 DNA reads TGTGCCAGCAGCCTCTCGGGACAGGTGCCCTACGAGCAGTACTTC. It codes for CASSLSGQVPYEQYF.

The rearrangement joins TRBV7-2 to TRBJ2-2; D ambiguous. With 5 bases removed from V and 1 base from J, the gap between germline ends came to 14 bases. The CDR3 totals 16 residues. CDR1 is SGHTA, CDR2 FQGNSA, per germline. The CDR3 coding sequence is TGTGCCAGCAGCCCCCGCGGCGACCTGAACACCGGGGAGCTGTTTTTT. Translating it yields CASSPRGDLNTGELFF.

The chain employs TRBV29-1 and TRBJ2-7; the D gene is possibly TRBD1 (5 bases). Trimming took off 4 bases at V and 5 bases at J, with 12 bases between the two ends. The CDR3 runs to 12 residues. The germline V gene encodes CDR1 SQVTM and CDR2 ANQGSEA. CDR3 nucleotides: TGCAGCGTTGGCAGGGTAGGGGACGAGCAGTACTTC. Protein sequence: CSVGRVGDEQYF.

The chain is built from TRBV5-1 and TRBJ1-1, with D uncertain. Germline loops: CDR1 SGHRS, CDR2 YFSETQ. This CDR3 is 13 amino acids long. Trimming shortened V by 4 bases and J by 2 bases, and 9 bases separated the two germline ends. DNA of the CDR3: TGCGCCAGCAGCGTGGAAACTAACACTGAAGCTTTCTTT. As protein: CASSVETNTEAFF.

This chain links TRBV19 with TRBJ2-7; the D is unclear. Looked up from germline, CDR1 is LNHDA and CDR2 is SQIVND (reference sequence). This CDR3 contains 13 residues. The V and J ends lost 3 bases and 4 bases respectively, with 10 bases between them. For the CDR3, the DNA is TGTGCCAGTAGTATCAGTTCCGAGTACGAGCAGTACTTC. Translated, it gives CASSISSEYEQYF.

The rearrangement links TRBV28 to TRBJ1-5; no definite D call. This CDR3 has 12 residues. V lost 5 bases to trimming and J lost 3 bases, with 5 bases between them. Germline lookup yields CDR1 MDHEN and CDR2 SYDVKM. In nucleotides, the CDR3 is TGTGCCAGCAGTGTGATCAATCAGCCCCAGCATTTT. This encodes CASSVINQPQHF.

This chain uses TRBV30 with TRBJ1-2; 8 bases map to TRBD1. Germline V CDR1 and CDR2: GTSNPN, SVGIG (reference sequence). This CDR3 has 16 amino acids. V trimming: 5 bases; J trimming: 5 bases; junction bases outside the gene matches: 16. The CDR3 here is CAWDYPRGLKEYGYTF. Written as DNA, the CDR3 is TGTGCCTGGGATTATCCCAGGGGGCTGAAGGAGTATGGCTACACCTTC.

This rearrangement joins TRBV5-1 to TRBJ2-7; either TRBD1 or TRBD2 may supply D (6 bases each). Per the germline V gene, CDR1 is SGHRS and CDR2 is YFSETQ. The CDR3 extends over 16 amino acids. V was trimmed by 4 bases and J by 2 bases, leaving 19 bases between them. The CDR3 region is CASSQVEGGQTYEQYF. CDR3 coding DNA: TGCGCCAGCAGCCAGGTGGAAGGGGGGCAGACCTACGAGCAGTACTTC.

This clone was found once. The chain recombines TRBV7-9 with TRBJ1-2; 8 nucleotides align to TRBD1. This CDR3 comprises 17 residues. V gave up 0 bases and J gave up 3 bases; unmatched junction bases: 9. CDR1 and CDR2 from the germline V gene are SEHNR and FQNEAQ (reference sequence). The CDR3 protein is CASSLAYRGKIDYGYTF. CDR3 nucleotides: TGTGCCAGCAGCTTAGCTTACAGGGGGAAGATTGACTATGGCTACACCTTC.

The rearrangement uses TRBV5-4 and TRBJ1-2; weak D call: TRBD1 (5 bases). Germline values: CDR1 SGHNT, CDR2 YYREEE (reference sequence). The CDR3 sequence is 13 residues long. The germline V and J ends were trimmed by 0 bases and 8 bases, with 11 bases remaining between them. CDR3 region: CASSLAREGGYTF. CDR3 bases: TGTGCCAGCAGCTTGGCCAGGGAGGGCGGCTACACCTTC.

This rearrangement joins TRBV4-1 to TRBJ2-6, with D uncertain. Trimming pared 3 bases from V and 0 bases from J, leaving 15 bases between. The CDR3 consists of 18 residues. The germline V gene encodes CDR1 MGHRA and CDR2 YSYEKL. The CDR3 DNA sequence: TGCGCCAGCAGCCACCCCGGGTCCTCGAGCTCTGGGGCCAACGTCCTGACTTTC. Residues: CASSHPGSSSSGANVLTF.

V and J are TRBV5-1 and TRBJ1-2; no firm D call. V was shortened by 0 bases and J by 2 bases, with 11 bases between the two germline ends. This CDR3 region has 15 residues. CDR1 and CDR2 (germline): SGHRS, YFSETQ. Here the CDR3 DNA reads TGCGCCAGCAGCTTGGCGCCGGGCCCCAACTATGGCTACACCTTC. Its protein is CASSLAPGPNYGYTF.

The chain has TRBV6-1 and TRBJ1-1; 7 nucleotides line up with TRBD1. Germline CDR1 is MNHNS and CDR2 is SASEGT. The CDR3 length is 18 residues. V lost 0 bases to trimming and J lost 1 base; unmatched junction nucleotides: 11. CDR3 amino acids: CASSEAVPGQLTNTEAFF. The CDR3 DNA reads TGTGCCAGCAGTGAAGCGGTCCCGGGACAGCTAACGAACACTGAAGCTTTCTTT.

The chain employs TRBV5-5 and TRBJ1-5, with TRBD1 matching 8 bases. The ends lost 4 bases at V and 4 bases at J; junction bases unmatched: 7. The CDR3 covers 15 residues. Germline V gene sequence: CDR1 SGHKS, CDR2 YYEKEE (reference sequence). CDR3 in amino acids: CASSLGQGSNQPQHF. The CDR3 region has the DNA TGTGCCAGCAGCCTCGGACAGGGTAGTAATCAGCCCCAGCATTTT.

The chain combines TRBV15 with TRBJ1-5, with 9 bases lining up with TRBD1. This CDR3 spans 21 amino acids. Germline-derived CDR1 and CDR2 are LNHNV and YYDKDF (reference sequence). Trimming cost V 3 bases and J 0 bases; bases outside gene matches: 18. This CDR3 is CATSSPNPQQGATYSNQPQHF. For the CDR3, the DNA is TGTGCCACCAGCAGTCCCAACCCACAACAGGGGGCTACGTATAGCAATCAGCCCCAGCATTTT.

J is TRBJ1-1 and V is TRBV7-9; D is ambiguous. Looked up from germline, CDR1 is SEHNR and CDR2 is FQNEAQ (reference sequence). The CDR3 contains 13 residues. Trimming pared 7 bases from V and 4 bases from J, leaving 13 bases between. The CDR3 loop reads CASTKLLVTEAFF. CDR3 DNA sequence: TGTGCCAGCACCAAACTGCTTGTCACTGAAGCTTTCTTT.

The CDR3 sequence: CASSLVGGSYEQYF. In DNA form, the CDR3 reads TGTGCCAGCAGCTTGGTGGGGGGGTCCTACGAGCAGTACTTC. The rearrangement uses TRBV5-5 and TRBJ2-7; 7 bases align to TRBD2. There are 14 residues in the CDR3. Germline CDR1 SGHKS, CDR2 YYEKEE (reference sequence). Trimming cost V 0 bases and J 1 base; bases outside gene matches: 1.

The V and J genes are TRBV10-3 and TRBJ1-3; D might be TRBD1 (5 bases). The germline V and J ends were trimmed by 4 bases and 4 bases, with 14 bases remaining between them. Germline CDR1 ENHRY, CDR2 SYGVKD. The CDR3 spans 15 residues. The CDR3 DNA is TGTGCCATCAGTGCCATTAGGGACGGCGGAAACACCATATATTTT. Residues: CAISAIRDGGNTIYF.

The V gene is TRBV7-9, the J gene TRBJ2-7; D remains ambiguous. V was cut by 6 bases and J by 0 bases, with 12 bases left in between. Per the germline V gene, CDR1 is SEHNR and CDR2 is FQNEAQ (reference sequence). This CDR3 has 14 residues. CDR3 bases: TGTGCCAGCAGTCCAAGAGGCCCCTCCTACGAGCAGTACTTC. As protein: CASSPRGPSYEQYF.